A selection of T cell receptor beta chains follows, all from one sample in a study of blood T cells in healthy people across ages. TCRdb passed the 5' RACE reads through MiXCR, listing each CDR3 protein once. Of around 820,000 distinct CDR3 sequences listed, around 25% were seen once; the top ten hold approximately 3.7%. This sample also belongs to another study, concerning T cells of mothers and their children.

Sample: blood. Every receptor here comes from a boy between 10 and 17 years old in good health. The CDR3 runs from the conserved cysteine through the conserved F or W. The D gene is left open where the match is weak. Clone size is shown for a subset of rows, as once, few, many or a class of expanded clone.

>TRBV28|few|-|TRBJ2-7
CASSRTGLLYEQYF
TGTGCCAGCAGCCGAACAGGGCTCCTATACGAGCAGTACTTC
>TRBV6-1|few|TRBD1|TRBJ1-4
CASSRSPRGRGEKLFF
TGTGCCAGCAGCCGAAGCCCCAGGGGGCGCGGTGAAAAACTGTTTTTT
>TRBV29-1|-|-|TRBJ1-1
CSVGTYTEAFF
TGCAGCGTTGGGACTTACACTGAAGCTTTCTTT
>TRBV5-1|few|-|TRBJ2-5
CASSVSGSQTQYF
TGCGCCAGCAGCGTGTCGGGCTCTCAGACCCAGTACTTC
>TRBV5-6|-|TRBD2|TRBJ2-5
CASSLTSGGGETQYF
TGTGCCAGCAGCCTAACTAGCGGGGGTGGGGAGACCCAGTACTTC
>TRBV27|-|-|TRBJ2-5
CASSPYGTRQETQYF
TGTGCCAGCAGTCCATACGGGACGCGCCAAGAGACCCAGTACTTC
>TRBV28|-|TRBD2|TRBJ2-4
CASTMTSGGANIQYF
TGTGCCAGCACCATGACTAGCGGGGGGGCAAACATTCAGTACTTC
>TRBV7-2|-|TRBD2|TRBJ2-7
CASSDPGLAGRSSYEQYF
TGTGCCAGCAGCGATCCGGGACTAGCGGGAAGGAGCTCCTACGAGCAGTACTTC
>TRBV20-1|-|-|TRBJ1-1
CSAREPGLQNTEAFF
TGCAGTGCTAGAGAGCCGGGACTGCAGAACACTGAAGCTTTCTTT
>TRBV13|few|-|TRBJ2-1
CASSPISVADNEQFF
TGTGCCAGCAGCCCTATAAGCGTGGCTGACAATGAGCAGTTCTTC
>TRBV28|-|-|TRBJ1-6
CASSRGGVDNSPLHF
TGTGCCAGCAGCCGAGGCGGGGTTGATAATTCACCCCTCCACTTT
>TRBV10-3|many|-|TRBJ2-7
CAISGGPDYEQYF
TGTGCCATCAGTGGCGGCCCGGACTACGAGCAGTACTTC
>TRBV7-6|few|TRBD2|TRBJ2-1
CASSLEKRQTSGYNEQFF
TGTGCCAGCAGCTTAGAGAAGCGTCAGACTAGCGGTTACAATGAGCAGTTCTTC
>TRBV7-2|-|-|TRBJ1-2
CASSLTGQTGFF
TGTGCCAGCAGCTTAACGGGCCAAACAGGCTTCTTC
>TRBV2|-|-|TRBJ1-3
CASRAHSSGNTIYF
TGTGCCAGCAGGGCACACAGCTCTGGAAACACCATATATTTT
>TRBV6-1|-|-|TRBJ2-1
CASSPLVVPLSNEQFF
TGTGCCAGCAGTCCCCTAGTCGTCCCCCTCTCCAATGAGCAGTTCTTC
>TRBV6-6|-|-|TRBJ2-5
CALGAQETQYF
TGTGCCCTGGGGGCGCAAGAGACCCAGTACTTC
>TRBV28|-|TRBD1|TRBJ2-5
CASSTLGQGGETQYF
TGTGCCAGCAGCACCTTGGGACAGGGGGGAGAGACCCAGTACTTC
>TRBV4-3|medium-sized|-|TRBJ2-7
CASSQDRGGSYEQYF
TGTGCCAGCAGCCAAGATCGAGGCGGATCCTACGAGCAGTACTTC
>TRBV7-9|-|TRBD1|TRBJ2-3
CASSTGTGTRTDTQYF
TGTGCCAGCAGCACAGGGACAGGGACGAGGACAGATACGCAGTATTTT
>TRBV6-1|-|TRBD1|TRBJ2-3
CASSPLTGGARNTQYF
TGTGCCAGCAGTCCACTGACAGGGGGAGCAAGAAATACGCAGTATTTT
>TRBV29-1|few|-|TRBJ1-2
CSVATVYGYTF
TGCAGCGTCGCGACAGTCTATGGCTACACCTTC
>TRBV2|-|-|TRBJ1-4
CASRPDGPTNEKLFF
TGTGCCAGCAGGCCCGACGGACCAACTAATGAAAAACTGTTTTTT
>TRBV9|-|-|TRBJ2-3
CASSVATGRTDTQYF
TGTGCCAGCAGCGTAGCTACCGGACGCACAGATACGCAGTATTTT
>TRBV29-1|few|TRBD1|TRBJ2-7
CSVDGDSSYEQYF
TGCAGCGTTGATGGGGACAGCTCCTACGAGCAGTACTTC
>TRBV3-1|-|TRBD1|TRBJ1-2
CASSQGDSAILYYGYTF
TGTGCCAGCAGCCAGGGGGACAGCGCCATTCTTTACTATGGCTACACCTTC
>TRBV18|-|-|TRBJ2-5
CASSPISQETQYF
TGTGCCAGCTCACCAATATCGCAAGAGACCCAGTACTTC
>TRBV6-2/TRBV6-3|few|TRBD2|TRBJ2-1
CATYPSGLAGGYEQFF
TGTGCCACCTACCCCTCGGGACTAGCGGGTGGATATGAGCAGTTCTTC
>TRBV20-1|-|-|TRBJ2-5
CSGPNGAGDQETQYF
TGCAGTGGCCCAAATGGGGCAGGTGACCAAGAGACCCAGTACTTC
>TRBV19|many|-|TRBJ1-3
CASSPGTGSGNTIYF
TGTGCCAGTAGTCCCGGGACCGGTTCTGGAAACACCATATATTTT
>TRBV20-1|-|TRBD1|TRBJ2-5
CSAPDRGTYNERFF
TGCAGTGCCCCTGACAGGGGGACCTACAATGAGCGGTTCTTC
>TRBV28|few|-|TRBJ1-1
CASSSPGSPFTEAFF
TGTGCCAGCAGTTCCCCGGGATCCCCGTTCACTGAAGCTTTCTTT
>TRBV29-1|-|TRBD2|TRBJ2-2
CSVGLAGDTGELFF
TGCAGCGTTGGACTAGCGGGAGACACCGGGGAGCTGTTTTTT